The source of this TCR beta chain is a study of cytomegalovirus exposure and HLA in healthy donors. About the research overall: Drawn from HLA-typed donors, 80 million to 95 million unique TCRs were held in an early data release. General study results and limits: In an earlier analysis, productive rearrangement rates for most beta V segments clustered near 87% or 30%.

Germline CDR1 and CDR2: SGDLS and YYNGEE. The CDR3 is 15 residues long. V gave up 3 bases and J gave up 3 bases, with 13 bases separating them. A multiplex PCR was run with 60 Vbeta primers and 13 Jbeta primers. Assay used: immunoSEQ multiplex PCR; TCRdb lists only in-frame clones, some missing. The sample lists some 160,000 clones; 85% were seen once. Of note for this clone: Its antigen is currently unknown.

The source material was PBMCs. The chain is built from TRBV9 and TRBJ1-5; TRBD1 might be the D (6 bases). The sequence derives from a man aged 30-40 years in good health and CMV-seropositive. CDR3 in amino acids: CASSATDRYNQPQHF. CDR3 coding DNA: TGTGCCAGCAGCGCCACCGACAGGTACAATCAGCCCCAGCATTTT.